A single sample gave rise to the 30 T cell receptor beta chains below, sequenced in a study of blood T cell repertoires in COVID-19. Profiled with immunoSEQ multiplex PCR; TCRdb holds only in-frame clones, not every one. The profile shows approximately 220,000 clones, 80% to 85% of them singletons. The sequenced sample consisted of peripheral blood. These receptors all come from an older woman with acute or convalescent COVID-19.

V gene TRBV4-3 combines with J gene TRBJ2-1; TRBD2 matches at 13 bases. This CDR3 is built from 14 residues. CDR1 and CDR2 (germline): LGHNA, YSLEER. V dropped 1 base and J dropped 12; count of bases not matched to a gene: 3. CDR3 bases: TGCGCCAGCAGCCAAGCTGGACTAGCGGGGGCGCAGTTCTTC. Its protein is CASSQAGLAGAQFF.

As for this clone: Other DNA sequences in this specimen translate into the identical CDR3. The chain combines TRBV7-9 with TRBJ1-2; the match to TRBD1 covers 9 bases. The V gene's germline CDR1 is SEHNR and CDR2 FQNEAQ (reference sequence). Losses at the gene ends were 3 bases for V and 8 bases for J; bases not matched to a gene: 7. The CDR3 totals 14 residues. For the CDR3, the DNA is TGTGCCAGCAGCTTGGGACAGGGACTTGAAGGCTACACCTTC. It encodes CASSLGQGLEGYTF.

The table lists this clone with a count of one. The V call is TRBV7-8, the J call TRBJ2-3; possible D gene TRBD1, 5 bases. Germline lookup yields CDR1 SGHVS and CDR2 FQNEAQ. The length of the CDR3 is 21 residues. Trimming stripped 2 bases from V and 5 bases from J, with 32 bases between. The CDR3: CASSLFRSRSSGRDRRDTQYF. CDR3 coding DNA: TGTGCCAGCAGCTTATTTCGCTCTCGCTCATCCGGCAGGGATCGACGAGATACGCAGTATTTT. The variable domain in full, completed from reference TRBV7-8 and TRBJ2-3, reads GAGVSQSPRYKVAKRGQDVALRCDPISGHVSLFWYQQALGQGPEFLTYFQNEAQLDKSGLPSDRFFAERPEGSVSTLKIQRTQQEDSAVYLCASSLFRSRSSGRDRRDTQYFGPGTRLTVL.

The V gene is TRBV12-3 or TRBV12-4, the J gene TRBJ1-1; 7 nucleotides align to TRBD1. The assigned J gene may be wrong: the sequence end matches TRBJ2-3 better. The CDR3 extends over 13 amino acids. The CDR3 sequence: CASRRQGAVVQYF. The CDR3 DNA follows: TGTGCCAGCAGACGACAGGGCGCCGTCGTGCAGTATTTT.

This clone is a singleton in its sample. The gene calls are TRBV5-1 and TRBJ2-7, with 8 bases fitting TRBD1. The CDR3 loop spans 15 amino acids. CDR1 and CDR2 from the germline V gene are SGHRS and YFSETQ. V dropped 6 bases and J dropped 2; count of bases not matched to a gene: 10. The CDR3 DNA follows: TGCGCCAGCATGAGAGGGCAGGGGGCAACCTACGAGCAGTACTTC. Translating it yields CASMRGQGATYEQYF.

The chain links TRBV5-5 to TRBJ2-3; TRBD2 aligns across 11 bases. Unmatched junction bases numbered 1, after V lost 0 bases and J lost 4 bases. From germline, CDR1 is SGHKS and CDR2 YYEKEE (reference sequence). The CDR3 covers 15 residues. The CDR3, as DNA: TGTGCCAGCAGCTTGGAGGGACTAGCGGCAGATACGCAGTATTTT. The encoded protein is CASSLEGLAADTQYF.

The chain uses TRBV11-2 and TRBJ2-6; D is ambiguous. The length of the CDR3 is 13 residues. Per the germline V gene, CDR1 is SGHAT and CDR2 is FQNNGV. V lost 5 bases to trimming and J lost 2 bases, with 4 bases between them. CDR3 protein: CASSQTGANVLTF. CDR3 nucleotides: TGTGCCAGCAGCCAGACTGGGGCCAACGTCCTGACTTTC.

This clone was observed a single time. The chain carries TRBV4-3 and TRBJ1-2; D not resolved. V was cut by 0 bases and J by 5 bases, with 25 bases left in between. The CDR3 contains 19 residues. Germline V gives CDR1 LGHNA, CDR2 YSLEER. The CDR3 nucleotides are TGCGCCAGCAGCCAAGATTTGGCCCTCGGGCTCTTGGCGGGGTATGGCTACACCTTC. This codes for CASSQDLALGLLAGYGYTF.

This chain joins TRBV25-1 and TRBJ1-6, with a weak D call TRBD1 (5 bases). V was pared by 5 bases and J by 4 bases, with 9 bases between. This CDR3 is built from 14 residues. Germline-derived CDR1 and CDR2 are MGHDK and SYGVNS. CDR3 bases: TGTGCCAGCAGTCAAAGGGGTTATAATTCACCCCTCCACTTT. Its protein is CASSQRGYNSPLHF.

This chain uses TRBV6-4 with TRBJ2-6, with 9 nucleotides matching TRBD2. CDR3 length: 17 amino acids. Germline V gene data show CDR1 as MRHNA and CDR2 as SNTAGT. Trimming at V came to 5 bases and at J to 2 bases, leaving 7 bases not matched to a gene. This CDR3 is CASSRVAGAAGANVLTF. The CDR3 DNA reads TGTGCCAGCAGTCGGGTAGCGGGGGCAGCTGGGGCCAACGTCCTGACTTTC.

V is TRBV3-1 (or the pseudogene TRBV3-2) and J is TRBJ2-7; unclear D gene. Germline V lookup: CDR1 LGHDT, CDR2 YNNKEL (reference sequence). This CDR3 region has 13 residues. Trimming shortened V by 1 base and J by 4 bases, and 8 bases separated the two germline ends. The CDR3 nucleotides read TGTGCCAGCAGCCAAGCGTCGGGTTACGAGCAGTACTTC. It yields the protein CASSQASGYEQYF.

The chain links TRBV12-3 or TRBV12-4 to TRBJ1-5; TRBD1 matches 7 bases. This CDR3 comprises 13 residues. Trimming took 8 bases from V and 5 from J; bases not matched to a gene: 6. In DNA form, the CDR3 reads TGTGCCAGCCGACAGGGTTCGTATCAGCCCCAGCATTTT. Translation gives CASRQGSYQPQHF.

This clone was detected a few times. The chain has TRBV16 and TRBJ1-2, with D possibly matching TRBD1 (6 bases). This CDR3 contains 15 residues. Deletions cut 0 bases from V and 6 bases from J, with 14 bases between. CDR1 is KGHSY and CDR2 is FQNENV in the germline V gene. The CDR3 here is CASSQSRQGFNGYTF. CDR3 DNA: TGTGCCAGCAGCCAATCCAGGCAGGGGTTCAATGGCTACACCTTC.

There are a few counts of this clone. V usage is TRBV28 and J usage is TRBJ1-6; the D is unclear. The CDR3 spans 14 residues. CDR1 MDHEN and CDR2 SYDVKM come from the germline V gene. The V and J ends lost 6 bases and 7 bases respectively, with 13 bases between them. CDR3 sequence reads: CASRWPSRNSPLHF. The CDR3 coding sequence is TGTGCCAGCAGATGGCCCTCCAGGAATTCACCCCTCCACTTT.

The chain uses TRBV14 and TRBJ1-1; maybe TRBD1 (6 bases). The germline V gene has CDR1 SGHDN and CDR2 FVKESK. The CDR3 sequence is 17 residues long. The V end was cut by 3 bases, the J end by 5 bases, with 22 bases between. CDR3 in DNA: TGTGCCAGCAGCCAGAGGGGCAGGGGAGTGGGTTTGACTGAAGCTTTCTTT. Protein: CASSQRGRGVGLTEAFF. The complete variable domain, with remaining parts taken from reference TRBV14 and TRBJ1-1, reads EAGVTQFPSHSVIEKGQTVTLRCDPISGHDNLYWYRRVMGKEIKFLLHFVKESKQDESGMPNNRFLAERTGGTYSTLKVQPAELEDSGVYFCASSQRGRGVGLTEAFFGQGTRLTVV.

This chain uses TRBV7-9 with TRBJ2-7, with a weak D call TRBD1 (6 bases). Germline V gives CDR1 SEHNR, CDR2 FQNEAQ (reference sequence). V shed 5 bases and J shed 5 bases, with 10 bases lying between them. The CDR3 contains 12 residues. The CDR3 here is CASSVNRDEQYF. Written as DNA, the CDR3 is TGTGCCAGCAGCGTTAACAGGGACGAGCAGTACTTC.

The chain links TRBV3-1 (or the pseudogene TRBV3-2) to TRBJ1-1; 10 bases are shared with TRBD1. There are 15 residues in the CDR3. Germline loops: CDR1 LGHDT, CDR2 YNNKEL (reference sequence). After removal of 6 bases from V and 5 bases from J, the junction contained 9 bases not matched to a gene. CDR3 sequence (DNA): TGTGCCAGCAGAGAGACAGGGGGCTTTAATACTGAAGCTTTCTTT. This codes for CASRETGGFNTEAFF.

The rearrangement links TRBV7-2 to TRBJ1-1; D gene unclear. Germline V gene sequence: CDR1 SGHTA, CDR2 FQGNSA. Trimming pared 5 bases from V and 0 bases from J, leaving 13 bases between. The CDR3 contains 15 residues. The CDR3 nucleotides read TGTGCCAGCAGCCCCAGTTCGCGGGTGAACACTGAAGCTTTCTTT. Its protein product is CASSPSSRVNTEAFF.

The chain recombines TRBV5-1 with TRBJ2-5, with D possibly matching TRBD2 (7 bases). Trimming removed 0 bases from V and 4 bases from J, with 16 bases in between. The germline gives CDR1 SGHRS, CDR2 YFSETQ. The CDR3 covers 16 residues. The CDR3 DNA reads as TGCGCCAGCAGCTTGGGAGGGGGGGCCCCGGGAGAGACCCAGTACTTC. Protein: CASSLGGGAPGETQYF.

The rearrangement uses TRBV2 and TRBJ1-6; 9 bases match TRBD1. Germline V gene sequence: CDR1 SNHLY, CDR2 FYNNEI. CDR3 length equals 15 residues. V lost 6 bases, J lost 6 bases, and 6 bases stayed unmatched. The CDR3 DNA reads as TGTGCCAGCAGGAAGGACAGGGGTGGTAATTCACCCCTCCACTTT. Its protein is CASRKDRGGNSPLHF.

The gene calls are TRBV10-3 and TRBJ1-6; 10 nucleotides match TRBD1. V trimming: 0 bases; J trimming: 0 bases; junction bases outside the gene matches: 11. This CDR3 is built from 21 residues. Germline V gives CDR1 ENHRY, CDR2 SYGVKD. The CDR3 DNA follows: TGTGCCATCAGTGAGTCGATCGGGACAGGGGCCTCGAGCTCCTATAATTCACCCCTCCACTTT. Translating it yields CAISESIGTGASSSYNSPLHF.

The chain has TRBV27 and TRBJ1-2; 7 bases fit TRBD1. Trimming removed 9 bases from V and 4 bases from J; junction bases left unmatched: 17. Germline V lookup: CDR1 MNHEY, CDR2 SMNVEV (reference sequence). The CDR3 extends over 16 amino acids. The CDR3 region has the DNA TGTGCCAGAGATTGGGACAGTCCATCCTATATCTATGGCTACACCTTC. Its translation is CARDWDSPSYIYGYTF.

The chain combines TRBV6-2 or TRBV6-3 with TRBJ2-1, with TRBD2 identical over 7 bases. V shed 6 bases and J 3 bases; nucleotides not matched to a gene: 8. The CDR3 is 15 residues long. Germline CDR1 MNHEY, CDR2 SVGEGT. CDR3: CASSLLAANYNEQFF. The CDR3 nucleotides read TGTGCCAGCAGCCTTCTAGCGGCGAACTACAATGAGCAGTTCTTC.

The chain links TRBV12-3 or TRBV12-4 to TRBJ2-7; TRBD1 matches at 7 bases. The CDR3 totals 12 residues. V trimming: 3 bases; J trimming: 4 bases; junction bases outside the gene matches: 0. The CDR3 loop is CASSLGQYEQYF. DNA for the CDR3: TGTGCCAGCAGTTTGGGACAGTACGAGCAGTACTTC.

This chain joins TRBV18 and TRBJ2-7, with D uncertain. The germline V and J ends were trimmed by 3 bases and 4 bases, with 4 bases remaining between them. In germline, CDR1 is KGHSH, CDR2 LQKENI. There are 11 residues in the CDR3. The CDR3 protein is CASSPQYEQYF. The CDR3 DNA is TGTGCCAGCTCACCCCAATACGAGCAGTACTTC.

The chain employs TRBV19 and TRBJ1-5; D possibly corresponds to TRBD1 (5 bases). Germline CDR1 is LNHDA and CDR2 is SQIVND (reference sequence). Trimming removed 8 bases at V and 9 bases at J, with 20 bases between. The CDR3 contains 14 residues. The CDR3 DNA reads TGTGCCAGTCGCCCGACAGTTCCCGGACGGCCCCAGCATTTT. This codes for CASRPTVPGRPQHF.

The rearrangement joins TRBV23-1 to TRBJ1-6; D call uncertain. Being an ORF, TRBV23-1 has a function that is uncertain. The length of the CDR3 is 19 residues. The V end lost 8 bases, the J end lost 0 bases, and 23 bases lay between the germline ends. The CDR3 loop reads CASSPGGLTSNSYNSPLHF. The CDR3 nucleotides read TGCGCCAGCTCCCCGGGTGGCCTAACTTCAAACTCCTATAATTCACCCCTCCACTTT.

The chain recombines TRBV30 with TRBJ1-1; 8 bases are shared with TRBD1. CDR3 length: 11 amino acids. The ends lost 3 bases at V and 13 bases at J; junction bases unmatched: 7. Germline V gene sequence: CDR1 GTSNPN, CDR2 SVGIG (reference sequence). In DNA form, the CDR3 reads TGTGCCTGGAGGGCGACAGGGGTTGGTTTCTTT. Amino acids: CAWRATGVGFF.

The rearrangement uses TRBV3-1 (or the pseudogene TRBV3-2) and TRBJ2-3; weak D call: TRBD2 (7 bases). V was clipped by 0 bases and J by 1 base, with 23 bases between them. The V gene's germline CDR1 is LGHDT and CDR2 YNNKEL (reference sequence). The CDR3 length is 20 residues. The CDR3 bases are TGTGCCAGCAGCCAAGATATGGGGGGCGGGGGAGCTATCCGCACAGATACGCAGTATTTT. Protein product: CASSQDMGGGGAIRTDTQYF.

The chain employs TRBV7-3 and TRBJ1-6, with 7 bases matching TRBD1. Per the germline V gene, CDR1 is SGHTA and CDR2 is FQGTGA. This CDR3 is built from 17 residues. V was clipped by 5 bases and J by 8 bases; unmatched bases: 15. CDR3 sequence (DNA): TGTGCCAGCAGCCCCCCCCCAAAACCGGGACAGCATTCACCCCTCCACTTT. Translation gives CASSPPPKPGQHSPLHF.